Listed here are 29 T cell receptor beta chains from one sample, sequenced in a study of identical twins (dated by TCRdb to the mid-2010s). Libraries were prepared through 5' RACE. TCRdb names Illumina HiSeq 2000 as the instrument used. Through fastp at Q25 and MiXCR, TCRdb rebuilt clones from the public reads, retaining in-frame beta chains. Every distinct CDR3 protein forms one entry, paired with its most common genes and DNA. This sample holds approximately 210,000 distinct CDR3 sequences; about a sixth were observed only once. The top ten hold around two fifths of the sample. This sample also belongs to another study, concerning T cells expressing NK-cell markers.

What was sequenced was CD8+ T cells sorted from blood. These receptors all come from a woman younger than 35 in good health.

This clonotype was counted only a few times. This chain connects TRBV5-5 to TRBJ2-1; 9 bases are a match to TRBD2. In germline, CDR1 is SGHKS, CDR2 YYEKEE (reference sequence). CDR3 length equals 18 residues. With 5 bases clipped from V and 4 bases from J, the junction kept 16 bases outside the gene matches. The CDR3 loop is CASRASSGAQSVYNEQFF. In nucleotides, the CDR3 is TGTGCCAGCAGGGCGTCTAGCGGGGCCCAAAGCGTTTACAATGAGCAGTTCTTC.

The CDR3 DNA follows: TGTGCCAGCACGGAAGCAGGGAGCTCCTACGAGCAGTACTTC. Its translation: CASTEAGSSYEQYF. V is TRBV12-3 or TRBV12-4 and J is TRBJ2-7; D assignment may be TRBD1 or TRBD2 (5 bases each). V was cut by 7 bases and J by 0 bases, with 13 bases left in between. The CDR3 covers 14 residues.

The CDR3 sequence is CAIFDTGELFF. CDR3 coding DNA: TGTGCCATCTTTGACACCGGGGAGCTGTTTTTT. The genes are TRBV10-3 and TRBJ2-2; no reliable D call. Germline V gives CDR1 ENHRY, CDR2 SYGVKD. The length of the CDR3 is 11 residues. V was clipped by 8 bases and J by 3 bases, with 4 bases between them.

The CDR3 loop is CASSEKINEQFF. CDR3 nucleotide sequence: TGTGCCAGCAGTGAAAAGATCAATGAGCAGTTCTTC. This rearrangement joins TRBV6-1 to TRBJ2-1; D ambiguous. The CDR3 runs to 12 residues. The germline V and J ends were trimmed by 2 bases and 6 bases, with 5 bases remaining between them. Germline V gives CDR1 MNHNS, CDR2 SASEGT.

This clonotype was counted ten times or more. V is TRBV6-5 and J is TRBJ1-1; no clear D gene. Trimming stripped 6 bases from V and 1 base from J, with 15 bases between. Germline CDR1 reads MNHEY; CDR2 reads SVGAGI. The CDR3 consists of 15 residues. In nucleotides, the CDR3 is TGTGCCAGCAGACGTCTTACGGCCCCGAACACTGAAGCTTTCTTT. Translating gives CASRRLTAPNTEAFF.

This clonotype showed up just a few times. V gene TRBV28 combines with J gene TRBJ2-3, with 14 bases matching TRBD2. The trim removed 5 bases at V and 3 bases at J, leaving 4 bases unmatched. The germline CDR1 and CDR2 sequences are MDHEN and SYDVKM. The CDR3 runs to 16 residues. The CDR3 loop is CASSGRLAGGTDTQYF. CDR3 nucleotides: TGTGCCAGCAGTGGACGACTAGCGGGAGGGACAGATACGCAGTATTTT.

This clonotype was seen a handful of times. The chain joins TRBV12-3 or TRBV12-4 to TRBJ2-6; D is unclear. V was cut by 5 bases and J by 1 base, with 21 bases left in between. The CDR3 has 19 amino acids. The CDR3 DNA sequence: TGTGCCAGCAGTCACAACCAGGTGGCAGCTGGGTCTGGGGCCAACGTCCTGACTTTC. This codes for CASSHNQVAAGSGANVLTF.

J is TRBJ2-3 and V is TRBV5-5, with 8 positions matching TRBD1. The CDR3 consists of 17 residues. CDR1 is SGHKS, CDR2 YYEKEE, per germline (reference sequence). The junction had 7 bases not matched to a gene; V was cut back by 0 bases and J by 1 base. The CDR3 spells CASSLAPDRVGTDTQYF. As DNA, the CDR3 is TGTGCCAGCAGCTTGGCCCCGGACAGGGTAGGCACAGATACGCAGTATTTT.

This clonotype was observed a handful of times. This chain links TRBV18 with TRBJ1-5; D is ambiguous. Germline values: CDR1 KGHSH, CDR2 LQKENI. Trimming left V 3 bases short and J 2 bases short, with 8 bases between. The CDR3 sequence is 14 residues long. The CDR3 DNA follows: TGTGCCAGCTCACCTGAGGTGGGCAATCAGCCCCAGCATTTT. Its protein product is CASSPEVGNQPQHF.

This clonotype has more than one count but fewer than ten. This chain connects TRBV10-3 to TRBJ1-3; a weak D match, TRBD1 (6 bases). This CDR3 is built from 14 residues. CDR1 and CDR2 (germline): ENHRY, SYGVKD. Trimming cost V 4 bases and J 4 bases, with 11 bases left between them. CDR3 loop: CAISGGTSGNTIYF. The CDR3 DNA reads TGTGCCATCAGTGGAGGGACATCAGGAAACACCATATATTTT.

V is TRBV7-9 and J is TRBJ1-2, with 9 bases matching TRBD1. The CDR3 loop spans 16 amino acids. J lost 8 bases, V lost 0 bases, and 10 bases had no gene match. CDR1 SEHNR and CDR2 FQNEAQ come from the germline V gene (reference sequence). CDR3 sequence: CASSLALSGQGEGYTF. The CDR3 DNA is TGTGCCAGCAGCTTAGCGTTGTCGGGACAGGGTGAAGGCTACACCTTC.

In its sample, this clonotype was seen many times. J is TRBJ2-4 and V is TRBV29-1, with D unclear. This CDR3 is 14 amino acids long. Germline CDR1 is SQVTM and CDR2 is ANQGSEA. The ends were cut back, 1 base at V and 1 base at J, with 8 bases in the middle. The CDR3 coding sequence is TGCAGCGTTGAAGTGGGTGATGCCAAAAACATTCAGTACTTC. Protein sequence: CSVEVGDAKNIQYF. Supplemented by reference TRBV29-1 and TRBJ2-4, the full variable domain reads SAVISQKPSRDICQRGTSLTIQCQVDSQVTMMFWYRQQPGQSLTLIATANQGSEATYESGFVIDKFPISRPNLTFSTLTVSNMSPEDSSIYLCSVEVGDAKNIQYFGAGTRLSVL.

The chain has TRBV12-5 and TRBJ2-3; no firm D call. The V end was cut by 6 bases, the J end by 5 bases, with 9 bases between. The germline V gene encodes CDR1 LGHNT and CDR2 FRNRAP. This CDR3 has 12 residues. The CDR3 nucleotides are TGTGCTAGTGGAAGAGACATAGATACGCAGTATTTT. This gives the protein CASGRDIDTQYF.

This clonotype was counted ten times or more. The chain uses TRBV29-1 and TRBJ2-1; D is uncertain. Trimming removed 5 bases from V and 8 bases from J, with 16 bases in between. Germline loops: CDR1 SQVTM, CDR2 ANQGSEA. CDR3 size: 13 residues. Here the CDR3 DNA reads TGCAGCGTTCGTGCACTGCCGGCCTATGAGCAGTTCTTC. Translation gives CSVRALPAYEQFF.

This clonotype has a handful of counts. The rearrangement uses TRBV5-1 and TRBJ2-3; D gene ambiguous. Germline V lookup: CDR1 SGHRS, CDR2 YFSETQ. V dropped 0 bases and J dropped 3 bases, with 8 bases sitting between them. The CDR3 consists of 14 residues. DNA of the CDR3: TGCGCCAGCAGCTTGGAGACGTGGACAGATACGCAGTATTTT. Translating it yields CASSLETWTDTQYF. Drawing the rest from reference TRBV5-1 and TRBJ2-3, the complete variable domain is KAGVTQTPRYLIKTRGQQVTLSCSPISGHRSVSWYQQTPGQGLQFLFEYFSETQRNKGNFPGRFSGRQFSNSRSEMNVSTLELGDSALYLCASSLETWTDTQYFGPGTRLTVL.

This clonotype occurred many times. The chain uses TRBV12-3 or TRBV12-4 and TRBJ2-3, with 8 bases matching TRBD2. The CDR3 sequence is 11 residues long. V was clipped by 6 bases and J by 13 bases; unmatched bases: 6. CDR3 nucleotide sequence: TGTGCCAGCAGCCCGGGAGCGGGAGAGTATTTT. Translation: CASSPGAGEYF.

The V gene is TRBV7-6, the J gene TRBJ1-4; D ambiguous. The CDR3 contains 15 residues. Germline V CDR1 and CDR2: SGHVS, FNYEAQ. Trimming removed 0 bases at V and 2 bases at J, with 7 bases between. The CDR3 region has the DNA TGTGCCAGCAGCTTAGCCGGTAGCACTAATGAAAAACTGTTTTTT. This codes for CASSLAGSTNEKLFF.

This clonotype came up a few times. J is TRBJ2-3 and V is TRBV7-2, with 7 bases lining up with TRBD1. Per the germline V gene, CDR1 is SGHTA and CDR2 is FQGNSA. The trim removed 5 bases at V and 3 bases at J, leaving 11 bases unmatched. The CDR3 is made up of 16 amino acids. The CDR3 loop is CASSLLTKGATDTQYF. As DNA, the CDR3 is TGTGCCAGCAGCCTCCTTACTAAGGGGGCTACAGATACGCAGTATTTT.

This chain connects TRBV7-9 to TRBJ2-2; 9 nucleotides align to TRBD1. Germline assignment: CDR1 SEHNR and CDR2 FQNEAQ (reference sequence). V shed 4 bases, J shed 1 base, and the junction held 4 bases outside the gene matches. This CDR3 has 16 amino acids. The CDR3 coding sequence is TGTGCCAGCAGCTCCGAGGACAGGGGGAACACCGGGGAGCTGTTTTTT. It specifies CASSSEDRGNTGELFF. Combining the CDR3 with reference TRBV7-9 and TRBJ2-2 gives the whole variable domain DTGVSQNPRHKITKRGQNVTFRCDPISEHNRLYWYRQTLGQGPEFLTYFQNEAQLEKSRLLSDRFSAERPKGSFSTLEIQRTEQGDSAMYLCASSSEDRGNTGELFFGEGSRLTVL.

The CDR3 region is CASSQDYGYRGFF. The CDR3 nucleotides are TGCGCCAGCAGCCAAGATTACGGTTATAGGGGGTTCTTC. The V and J genes are TRBV4-3 and TRBJ2-1, with D possibly being TRBD1 (5 bases). Germline V gene lookup returns CDR1 LGHNA and CDR2 YSLEER. This CDR3 contains 13 residues. V gave up 0 bases and J gave up 15 bases, with 15 bases separating them.

This clonotype was recorded many times. The chain carries TRBV11-1 and TRBJ2-1; 15 bases fit TRBD2. Germline CDR1 is SGHAT and CDR2 is FQDESV (reference sequence). The junction had 15 bases not matched to a gene; V was cut back by 5 bases and J by 10 bases. The CDR3 runs to 18 residues. CDR3 in amino acids: CASSLRTSGRASVREQFF. CDR3 DNA sequence: TGTGCCAGCAGCCTTCGGACTAGCGGGAGGGCCTCGGTTCGAGAGCAGTTCTTC.

The V call is TRBV12-3 or TRBV12-4, the J call TRBJ2-7, with TRBD1 as a possible D gene (6 bases). The CDR3 runs to 17 residues. Trimming stripped 4 bases from V and 5 bases from J, with 24 bases between. The CDR3 is CASSSSDTGYSPDEQYF. The CDR3 coding sequence is TGTGCCAGCAGTTCCTCTGATACAGGGTACTCCCCGGACGAGCAGTACTTC.

The rearrangement links TRBV9 to TRBJ2-1, with D possibly being TRBD2 (5 bases). Trimming pared 4 bases from V and 6 bases from J, leaving 14 bases between. The CDR3 covers 14 residues. Per the germline V gene, CDR1 is SGDLS and CDR2 is YYNGEE. CDR3 protein: CASSPTDFPNEQFF. For the CDR3, the DNA is TGTGCCAGCAGCCCAACGGACTTCCCCAATGAGCAGTTCTTC.

The rearrangement joins TRBV20-1 to TRBJ2-1; 7 positions match TRBD2. This CDR3 is 15 amino acids long. Germline CDR1 reads DFQATT; CDR2 reads SNEGSKA (reference sequence). The J segment lost 6 bases and the V segment lost 0 bases, leaving 8 bases of the junction unmatched. The CDR3, as DNA: TGCAGTGCTAGAGATAGGGCTAGCGGCTCCAATGAGCAGTTCTTC. Its translation is CSARDRASGSNEQFF.

V gene TRBV5-6 combines with J gene TRBJ2-7, with unresolved D. In germline, CDR1 is SGHDT, CDR2 YYEEEE. The V gene lost 1 base and the J gene lost 4 bases, with 6 bases spanning the gap. The CDR3 loop spans 12 amino acids. Here the CDR3 reads CASSLSRYEQYF. The CDR3 DNA follows: TGTGCCAGCAGCTTGTCCAGATACGAGCAGTACTTC.

The chain couples TRBV20-1 to TRBJ2-7, with a tentative D call TRBD1 (5 bases). The CDR3 consists of 14 residues. The V end was cut by 0 bases, the J end by 2 bases, with 11 bases between. Per the germline V gene, CDR1 is DFQATT and CDR2 is SNEGSKA (reference sequence). CDR3 bases: TGCAGTGCTAGAGATCGACAGTCCACCTACGAGCAGTACTTC. Protein sequence: CSARDRQSTYEQYF.

Many counts were recorded for this clonotype. This chain joins TRBV27 and TRBJ2-3; 8 nucleotides match TRBD2. After removal of 5 bases from V and 1 base from J, the junction contained 5 bases not matched to a gene. Germline CDR1 MNHEY, CDR2 SMNVEV (reference sequence). This CDR3 region has 15 residues. CDR3 residues: CASSPAGGGTDTQYF. CDR3 nucleotides: TGTGCCAGCAGTCCCGCGGGGGGAGGCACAGATACGCAGTATTTT.

This clonotype was seen many times. The chain couples TRBV7-6 to TRBJ2-7; D remains unclear. The V gene's germline CDR1 is SGHVS and CDR2 FNYEAQ. Trimming shortened V by 1 base and J by 6 bases, and 4 bases separated the two germline ends. The CDR3 totals 11 residues. This CDR3 reads CASSLDREQYF. In DNA, the CDR3 is TGTGCCAGCAGCTTAGATCGCGAGCAGTACTTC.

This clonotype was seen a handful of times. The chain combines TRBV11-2 with TRBJ2-1; TRBD2 matches at 10 bases. The CDR3 runs to 15 residues. V gave up 3 bases and J gave up 8 bases; unmatched junction bases: 7. Germline V gene lookup returns CDR1 SGHAT and CDR2 FQNNGV. CDR3 loop: CASSFTSGARDEQFF. The CDR3 DNA is TGTGCCAGCAGCTTTACTAGCGGGGCACGGGATGAGCAGTTCTTC.